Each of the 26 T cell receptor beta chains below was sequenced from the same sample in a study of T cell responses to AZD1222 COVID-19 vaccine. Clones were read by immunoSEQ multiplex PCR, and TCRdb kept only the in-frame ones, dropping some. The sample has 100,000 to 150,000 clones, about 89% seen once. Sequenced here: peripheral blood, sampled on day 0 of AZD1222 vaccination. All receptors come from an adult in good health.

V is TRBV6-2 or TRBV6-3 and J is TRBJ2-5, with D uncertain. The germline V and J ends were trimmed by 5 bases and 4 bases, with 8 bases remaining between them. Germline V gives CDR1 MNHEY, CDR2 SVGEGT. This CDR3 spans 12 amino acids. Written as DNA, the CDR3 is TGTGCCAGCAGTGCCGCCGGAGAGACCCAGTACTTC. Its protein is CASSAAGETQYF.

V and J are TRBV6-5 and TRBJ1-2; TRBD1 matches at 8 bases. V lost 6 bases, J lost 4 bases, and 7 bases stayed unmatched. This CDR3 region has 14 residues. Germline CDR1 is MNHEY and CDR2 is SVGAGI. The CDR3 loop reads CASRQTGVVYGYTF. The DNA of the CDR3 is TGTGCCAGCAGACAGACAGGGGTGGTCTATGGCTACACCTTC.

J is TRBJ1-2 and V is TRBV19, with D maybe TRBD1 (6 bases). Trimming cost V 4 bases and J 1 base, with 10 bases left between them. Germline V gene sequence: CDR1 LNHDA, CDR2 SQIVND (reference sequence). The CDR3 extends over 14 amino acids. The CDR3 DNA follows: TGTGCCAGTAGTAGAAAACAGGGTAACTATGGCTACACCTTC. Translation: CASSRKQGNYGYTF.

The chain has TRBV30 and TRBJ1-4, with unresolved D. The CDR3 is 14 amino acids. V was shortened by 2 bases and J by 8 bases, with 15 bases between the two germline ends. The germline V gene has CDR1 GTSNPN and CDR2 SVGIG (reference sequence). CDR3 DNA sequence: TGTGCCTGGAGTTTCCGGACGCGGGCCGAAAAACTGTTTTTT. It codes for CAWSFRTRAEKLFF.

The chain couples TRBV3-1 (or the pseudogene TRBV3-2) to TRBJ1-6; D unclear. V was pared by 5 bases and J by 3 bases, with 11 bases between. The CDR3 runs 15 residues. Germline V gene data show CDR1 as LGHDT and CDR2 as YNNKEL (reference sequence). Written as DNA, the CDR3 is TGTGCCAGCAGCGACCCGGGCCACTATAATTCACCCCTCCACTTT. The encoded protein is CASSDPGHYNSPLHF.

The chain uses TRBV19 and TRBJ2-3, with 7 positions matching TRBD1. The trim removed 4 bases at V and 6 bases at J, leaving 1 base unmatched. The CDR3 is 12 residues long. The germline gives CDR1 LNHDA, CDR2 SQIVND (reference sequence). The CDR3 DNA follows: TGTGCCAGTAGTACGACAGGGGATACGCAGTATTTT. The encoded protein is CASSTTGDTQYF.

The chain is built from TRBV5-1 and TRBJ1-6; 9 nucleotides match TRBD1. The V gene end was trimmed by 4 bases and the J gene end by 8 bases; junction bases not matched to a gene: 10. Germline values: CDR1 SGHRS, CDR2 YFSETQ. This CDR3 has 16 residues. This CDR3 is CASSPRTGQGYSPLHF. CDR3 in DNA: TGCGCCAGCAGCCCACGTACGGGACAGGGTTATTCACCCCTCCACTTT.

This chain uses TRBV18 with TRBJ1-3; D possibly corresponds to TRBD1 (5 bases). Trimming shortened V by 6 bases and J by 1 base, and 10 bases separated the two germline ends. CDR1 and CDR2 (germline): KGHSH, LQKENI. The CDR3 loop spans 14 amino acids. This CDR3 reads CASSSGLSGNTIYF. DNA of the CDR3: TGTGCCAGCTCGTCAGGGTTGTCTGGAAACACCATATATTTT.

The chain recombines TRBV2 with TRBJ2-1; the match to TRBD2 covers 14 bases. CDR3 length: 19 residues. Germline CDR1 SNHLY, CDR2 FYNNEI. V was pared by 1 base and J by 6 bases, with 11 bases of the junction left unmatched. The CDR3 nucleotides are TGTGCCAGCAGTGAAGGTTTTGGGACTAGCGGGAGTGTGGCCAATGAGCAGTTCTTC. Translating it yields CASSEGFGTSGSVANEQFF.

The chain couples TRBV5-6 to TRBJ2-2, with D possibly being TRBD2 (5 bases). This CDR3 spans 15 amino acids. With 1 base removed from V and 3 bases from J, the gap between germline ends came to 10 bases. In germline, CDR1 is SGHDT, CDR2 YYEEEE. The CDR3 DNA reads TGTGCCAGCAGCTTGACTCCGGGGTACACCGGGGAGCTGTTTTTT. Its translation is CASSLTPGYTGELFF. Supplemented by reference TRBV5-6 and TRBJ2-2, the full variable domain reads DAGVTQSPTHLIKTRGQQVTLRCSPKSGHDTVSWYQQALGQGPQFIFQYYEEEERQRGNFPDRFSGHQFPNYSSELNVNALLLGDSALYLCASSLTPGYTGELFFGEGSRLTVL.

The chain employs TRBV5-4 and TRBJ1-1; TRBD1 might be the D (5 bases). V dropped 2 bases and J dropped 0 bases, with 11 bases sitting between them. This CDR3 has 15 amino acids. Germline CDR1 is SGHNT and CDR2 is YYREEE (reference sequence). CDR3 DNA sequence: TGTGCCAGCAGCTTAGGCGGGGCTATGAACACTGAAGCTTTCTTT. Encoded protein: CASSLGGAMNTEAFF.

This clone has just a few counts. The CDR3 sequence is CASSSRPGQGVVEQYF. In DNA form, the CDR3 reads TGTGCCAGCAGTTCCCGACCGGGACAGGGGGTAGTCGAGCAGTACTTC. The chain is built from TRBV6-5 and TRBJ2-7, with 11 bases matching TRBD1. Germline CDR1 reads MNHEY; CDR2 reads SVGAGI. Trimming removed 4 bases from V and 6 bases from J; junction bases left unmatched: 11. CDR3 length: 16 residues.

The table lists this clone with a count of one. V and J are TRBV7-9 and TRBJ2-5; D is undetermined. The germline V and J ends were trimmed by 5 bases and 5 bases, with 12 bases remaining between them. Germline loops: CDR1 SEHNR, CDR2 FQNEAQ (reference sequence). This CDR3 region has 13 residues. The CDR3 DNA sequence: TGTGCCAGCAGCGAAACACTCGGGGAGACCCAGTACTTC. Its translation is CASSETLGETQYF.

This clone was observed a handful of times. DNA for the CDR3: TGTGCCAGCAGCCAAGACAGGGAATATCAGCCCCAGCATTTT. It encodes CASSQDREYQPQHF. This sequence joins TRBV3-1 (or the pseudogene TRBV3-2) and TRBJ1-5; D possibly corresponds to TRBD1 (5 bases). The germline V gene encodes CDR1 LGHDT and CDR2 YNNKEL (reference sequence). This CDR3 comprises 14 residues. V lost 0 bases and J lost 5, with 8 bases in between.

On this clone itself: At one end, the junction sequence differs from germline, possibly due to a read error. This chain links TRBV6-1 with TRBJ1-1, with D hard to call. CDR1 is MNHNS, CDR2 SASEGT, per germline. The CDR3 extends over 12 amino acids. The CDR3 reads CASSERQTTTGF. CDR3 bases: TGTGCCAGCAGTGAACGGCAAACTACCACTGGATTT.

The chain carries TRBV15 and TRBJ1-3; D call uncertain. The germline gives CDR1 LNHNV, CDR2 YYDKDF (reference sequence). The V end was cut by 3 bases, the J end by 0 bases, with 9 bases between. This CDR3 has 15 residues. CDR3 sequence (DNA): TGTGCCACCAGCAGGACAAGTGACTCTGGAAACACCATATATTTT. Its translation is CATSRTSDSGNTIYF.

The CDR3 nucleotides are TGTGCCAGCAGTGATCAGGGGCCCATCAGAGAGCAGTACTTC. It codes for CASSDQGPIREQYF. The rearrangement uses TRBV2 and TRBJ2-7; D is perhaps TRBD1 (6 bases). The V and J ends lost 3 bases and 7 bases respectively, with 16 bases between them. Looked up from germline, CDR1 is SNHLY and CDR2 is FYNNEI. This CDR3 spans 14 amino acids.

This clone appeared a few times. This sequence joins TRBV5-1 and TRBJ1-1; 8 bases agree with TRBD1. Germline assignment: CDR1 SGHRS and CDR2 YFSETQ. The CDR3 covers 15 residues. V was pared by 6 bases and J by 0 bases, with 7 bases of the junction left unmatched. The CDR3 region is CASKQGAEMNTEAFF. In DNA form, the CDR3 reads TGCGCCAGCAAGCAGGGGGCAGAAATGAACACTGAAGCTTTCTTT.

The CDR3 is CASSLHRGAGELFF. For the CDR3, the DNA is TGTGCCAGCAGCTTACACAGGGGGGCCGGGGAGCTGTTTTTT. The chain has TRBV7-2 and TRBJ2-2; TRBD1 aligns across 8 bases. Germline-derived CDR1 and CDR2 are SGHTA and FQGNSA. The V segment lost 2 bases and the J segment 6 bases; nucleotides outside the gene matches: 2. The CDR3 has 14 residues.

In DNA form, the CDR3 reads TGTGCCAGCAGCTTAGGGACAACTGGAAACACCATATATTTT. It encodes CASSLGTTGNTIYF. V is TRBV7-9 and J is TRBJ1-3; D perhaps matches TRBD1 (5 bases). The V and J ends lost 1 base and 2 bases respectively, with 6 bases between them. The CDR3 length is 14 residues. Germline V CDR1 and CDR2: SEHNR, FQNEAQ (reference sequence).

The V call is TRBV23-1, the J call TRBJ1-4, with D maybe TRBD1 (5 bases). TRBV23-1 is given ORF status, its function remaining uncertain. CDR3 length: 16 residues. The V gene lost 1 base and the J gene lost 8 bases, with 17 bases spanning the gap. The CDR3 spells CASSQYSRDLCEKLFF. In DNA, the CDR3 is TGCGCCAGCAGTCAATATAGCCGGGACCTATGCGAAAAACTGTTTTTT.

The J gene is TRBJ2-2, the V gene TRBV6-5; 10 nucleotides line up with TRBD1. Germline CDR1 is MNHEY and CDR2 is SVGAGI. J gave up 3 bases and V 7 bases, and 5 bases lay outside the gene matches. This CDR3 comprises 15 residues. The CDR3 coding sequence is TGTGCCAGCAAGACAGGGGGCTTGGACACCGGGGAGCTGTTTTTT. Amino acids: CASKTGGLDTGELFF.

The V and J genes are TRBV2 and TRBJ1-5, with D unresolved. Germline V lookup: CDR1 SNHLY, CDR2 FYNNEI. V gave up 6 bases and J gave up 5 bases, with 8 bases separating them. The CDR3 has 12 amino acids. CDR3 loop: CASSRLDQPQHF. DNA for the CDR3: TGTGCCAGCAGCAGATTAGATCAGCCCCAGCATTTT.

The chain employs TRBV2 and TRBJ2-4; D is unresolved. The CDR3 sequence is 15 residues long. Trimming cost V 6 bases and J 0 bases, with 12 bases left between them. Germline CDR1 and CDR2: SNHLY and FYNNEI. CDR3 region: CASRGNRLAKNIQYF. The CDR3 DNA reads TGTGCCAGCAGAGGGAACAGACTAGCCAAAAACATTCAGTACTTC.

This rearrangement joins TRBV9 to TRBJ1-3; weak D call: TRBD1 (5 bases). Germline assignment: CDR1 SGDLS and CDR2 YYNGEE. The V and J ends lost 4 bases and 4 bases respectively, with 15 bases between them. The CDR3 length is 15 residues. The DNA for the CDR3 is TGTGCCAGCAGCCCCTGGACAATGGGGGGAAACACCATATATTTT. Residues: CASSPWTMGGNTIYF.

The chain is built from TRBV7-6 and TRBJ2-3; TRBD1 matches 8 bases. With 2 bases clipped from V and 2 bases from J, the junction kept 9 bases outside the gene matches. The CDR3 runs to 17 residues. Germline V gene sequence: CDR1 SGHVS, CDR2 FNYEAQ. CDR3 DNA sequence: TGTGCCAGCAGCTTATTTCAGTCAGGGGGCTCCACAGATACGCAGTATTTT. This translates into CASSLFQSGGSTDTQYF. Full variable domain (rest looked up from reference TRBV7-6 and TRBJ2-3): GAGVSQSPRYKVTKRGQDVALRCDPISGHVSLYWYRQALGQGPEFLTYFNYEAQQDKSGLPNDRFSAERPEGSISTLTIQRTEQRDSAMYRCASSLFQSGGSTDTQYFGPGTRLTVL.